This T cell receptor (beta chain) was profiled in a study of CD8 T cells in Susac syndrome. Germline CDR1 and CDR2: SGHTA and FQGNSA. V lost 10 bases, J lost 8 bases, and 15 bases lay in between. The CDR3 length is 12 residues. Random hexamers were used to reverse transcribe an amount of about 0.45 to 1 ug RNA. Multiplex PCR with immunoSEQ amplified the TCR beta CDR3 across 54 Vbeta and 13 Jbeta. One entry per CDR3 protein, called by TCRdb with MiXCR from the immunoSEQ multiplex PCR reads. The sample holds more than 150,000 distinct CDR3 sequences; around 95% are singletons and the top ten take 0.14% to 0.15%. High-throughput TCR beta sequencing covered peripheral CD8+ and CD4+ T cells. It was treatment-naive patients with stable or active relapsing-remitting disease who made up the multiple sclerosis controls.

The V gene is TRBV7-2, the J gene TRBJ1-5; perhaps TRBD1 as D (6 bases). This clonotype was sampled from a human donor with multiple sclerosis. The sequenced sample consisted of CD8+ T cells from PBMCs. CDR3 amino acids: CATGEGLEPQHF. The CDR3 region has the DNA TGTGCCACAGGGGAGGGCTTGGAGCCCCAGCATTTT. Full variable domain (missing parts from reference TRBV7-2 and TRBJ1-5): GAGVSQSPSNKVTEKGKDVELRCDPISGHTALYWYRQSLGQGLEFLIYFQGNSAPDKSGLPSDRFSAERTGGSVSTLTIQRTQQEDSAVYLCATGEGLEPQHFGDGTRLSIL.